There are a few counts of the clone carrying this T cell receptor delta chain. Its specificity is not known. The sample comes from a study of Vδ1+ human thymocytes. Findings and limits, study-wide: Bulk repertoire data may be misinterpreted because of unexpected Vdelta2 sequences. Thymic TRG and TRD repertoires appeared highly polyclonal, with Gaussian CDR3 length distributions. Thymic delta-chain repertoires held about 20% Vdelta2 sequences and few Vdelta3, despite high sort purity. TRG sequences recurred across donors, whereas TRD sequences stayed essentially private.

The CDR3 consists of 21 residues. The germline gives CDR1 TSWWSYY, CDR2 QGS. Trimming at V came to 0 bases and at J to 0 bases, leaving 17 bases not matched to a gene. Purity of the sorted Vdelta1+ thymocytes ranged from 98% to 99.6%. Extracted RNA was reverse transcribed into cDNA. Multiplex PCR used pooled V-gene forward primers and a constant-region reverse primer to amplify CDR3s. TCRdb processed the multiplex PCR reads again with the CATT caller. The table records about 25,000 delta-chain clones, 7.4% of them present only once. The source of this sequence is a girl under three years old who had congenital heart surgery. The chain carries TRDV1 and TRDJ1; the match to TRDD3 covers 9 bases. The sequencing input was Vdelta1+ gamma-delta thymocytes from the thymus. The subset denotes: FACS-sorted CD3+ TCRalphabeta- TCRVdelta1+ TCRVdelta2- thymocytes. The CDR3, as DNA: TGTGCTCTTGGGGAACTCCCGATTCTCCGGCTGGGGGATCTTAACACCGATAAACTCATCTTT. This gives the protein CALGELPILRLGDLNTDKLIF.